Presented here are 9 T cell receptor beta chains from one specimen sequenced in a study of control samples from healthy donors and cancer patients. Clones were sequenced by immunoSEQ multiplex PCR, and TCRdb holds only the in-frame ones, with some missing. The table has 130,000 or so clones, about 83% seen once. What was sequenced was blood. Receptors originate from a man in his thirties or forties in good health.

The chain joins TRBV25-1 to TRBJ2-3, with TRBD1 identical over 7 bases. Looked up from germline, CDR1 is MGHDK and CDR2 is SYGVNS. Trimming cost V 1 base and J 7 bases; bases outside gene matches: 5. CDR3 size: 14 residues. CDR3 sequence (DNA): TGTGCCAGCAGTGAATCCGAGACAGGGAATACGCAGTATTTT. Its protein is CASSESETGNTQYF.

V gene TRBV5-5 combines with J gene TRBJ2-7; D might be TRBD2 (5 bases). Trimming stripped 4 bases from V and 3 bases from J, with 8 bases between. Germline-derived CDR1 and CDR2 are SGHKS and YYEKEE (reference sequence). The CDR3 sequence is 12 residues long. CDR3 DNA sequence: TGTGCCAGCAGCAGCGGCGGCTACGAGCAGTACTTC. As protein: CASSSGGYEQYF.

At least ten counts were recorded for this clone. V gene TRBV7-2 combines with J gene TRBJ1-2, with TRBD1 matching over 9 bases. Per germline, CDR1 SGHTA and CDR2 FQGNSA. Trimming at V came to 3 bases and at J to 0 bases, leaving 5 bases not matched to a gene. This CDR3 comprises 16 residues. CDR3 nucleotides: TGTGCCAGCAGCTTCGGGACAGGGAGATCTAACTATGGCTACACCTTC. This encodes CASSFGTGRSNYGYTF.

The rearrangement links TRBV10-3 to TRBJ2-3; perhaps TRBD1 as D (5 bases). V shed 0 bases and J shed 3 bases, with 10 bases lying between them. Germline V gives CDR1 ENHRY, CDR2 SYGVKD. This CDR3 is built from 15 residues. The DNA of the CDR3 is TGTGCCATCAGTGAGTCGGCAGGGAAGACAGATACGCAGTATTTT. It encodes CAISESAGKTDTQYF.

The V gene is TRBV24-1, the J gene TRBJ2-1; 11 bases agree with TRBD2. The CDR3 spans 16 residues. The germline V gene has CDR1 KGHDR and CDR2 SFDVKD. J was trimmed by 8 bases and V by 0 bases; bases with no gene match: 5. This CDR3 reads CATSDLSTSGAYEQFF. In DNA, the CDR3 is TGTGCCACCAGTGATTTGTCGACTAGCGGGGCGTATGAGCAGTTCTTC.

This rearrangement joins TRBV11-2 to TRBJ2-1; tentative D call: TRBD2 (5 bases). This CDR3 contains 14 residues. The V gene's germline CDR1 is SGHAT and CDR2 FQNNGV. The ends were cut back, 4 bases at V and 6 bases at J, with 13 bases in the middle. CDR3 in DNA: TGTGCCAGCAGCTCGGGGTTTGTTACCAATGAGCAGTTCTTC. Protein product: CASSSGFVTNEQFF.

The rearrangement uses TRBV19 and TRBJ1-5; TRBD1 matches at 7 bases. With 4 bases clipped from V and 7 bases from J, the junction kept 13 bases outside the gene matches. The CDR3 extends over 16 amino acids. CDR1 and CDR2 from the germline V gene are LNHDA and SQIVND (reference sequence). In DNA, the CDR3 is TGTGCCAGTAGTAACCGGGCCGGAGGGGGCGCGCAGCCCCAGCATTTT. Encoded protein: CASSNRAGGGAQPQHF.

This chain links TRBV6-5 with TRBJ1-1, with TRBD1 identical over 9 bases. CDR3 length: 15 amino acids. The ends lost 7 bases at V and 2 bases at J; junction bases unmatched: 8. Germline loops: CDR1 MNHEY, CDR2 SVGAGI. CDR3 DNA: TGTGCCAGCACCTACGGGGGACAGGGTAACACTGAAGCTTTCTTT. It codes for CASTYGGQGNTEAFF.

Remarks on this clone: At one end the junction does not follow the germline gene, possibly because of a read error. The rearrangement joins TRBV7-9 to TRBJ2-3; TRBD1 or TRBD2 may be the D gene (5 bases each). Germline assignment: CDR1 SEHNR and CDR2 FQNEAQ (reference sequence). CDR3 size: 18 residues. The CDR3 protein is CASRLGGFRDGSTDTQYF. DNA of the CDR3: TGTGCCAGCAGATTAGGAGGTTTCAGGGACGGTAGCACAGATACGCAGTATTTT.